These 6 T cell receptor beta chains were all obtained from the same sample, sequenced in a study of T-cell reconstitution after alpha-beta-depleted transplantation in children. During its preparation, the TCRbeta library received unique molecular identifiers. TCRdb called the PCR reads again in MiXCR, with one record for every CDR3 protein. The sample has some 830,000 distinct CDR3 sequences; 16% are singletons. Sequencing was performed on PBMCs, mostly from graft donor cells, taken 360 days after TCRalphabeta/CD19-depleted stem cell transplant. The receptor source for this set is a male patient aged 10 to 17 who had a stem cell transplant for acute lymphoblastic leukemia, so the T cells may come from the graft donor.

This clonotype was recorded once. Sequence at one end of the junction differs from germline and may be a read error. The chain is built from TRBV7-8 and TRBJ1-5; D is possibly TRBD1 (6 bases). Germline V gene lookup returns CDR1 SGHVS and CDR2 FQNEAQ. This CDR3 has 16 residues. DNA for the CDR3: TGTGCCAGCAGCATAGCTCGCATGGGGGCGTATCAGCCCCAGCATTTT. Amino acid sequence: CASSIARMGAYQPQHF.

This clonotype was found a few times. V is TRBV5-1 and J is TRBJ2-2; D possibly corresponds to TRBD2 (5 bases). V was clipped by 4 bases and J by 4 bases, with 14 bases between them. CDR3 length: 15 residues. CDR1 is SGHRS and CDR2 is YFSETQ in the germline V gene. The CDR3 nucleotides are TGCGCCAGCAGCCCGTTCTTAACTAGCACCGGGGAGCTGTTTTTT. Translated, it gives CASSPFLTSTGELFF. The complete variable domain, with remaining parts taken from reference TRBV5-1 and TRBJ2-2, reads KAGVTQTPRYLIKTRGQQVTLSCSPISGHRSVSWYQQTPGQGLQFLFEYFSETQRNKGNFPGRFSGRQFSNSRSEMNVSTLELGDSALYLCASSPFLTSTGELFFGEGSRLTVL.

The chain uses TRBV4-1 and TRBJ2-3; either TRBD1 or TRBD2 may fit D (5 bases each). Trimming removed 6 bases from V and 3 bases from J, with 10 bases in between. Looked up from germline, CDR1 is MGHRA and CDR2 is YSYEKL. The CDR3 extends over 13 amino acids. The CDR3 DNA reads TGCGCCAGCAGGGGGGTTGGGACAGATACGCAGTATTTT. It codes for CASRGVGTDTQYF.

The chain joins TRBV27 to TRBJ2-7, with 8 bases lining up with TRBD1. Trimming cost V 7 bases and J 3 bases; bases outside gene matches: 5. The CDR3 has 13 amino acids. The germline gives CDR1 MNHEY, CDR2 SMNVEV (reference sequence). This CDR3 reads CASKVTGGYEQYF. The CDR3 region has the DNA TGTGCCAGCAAAGTAACAGGGGGCTACGAGCAGTACTTC.

This clonotype was counted a few times. CDR3 region: CASLGENYNEQFF. In nucleotides, the CDR3 is TGTGCCAGCCTGGGGGAAAACTACAATGAGCAGTTCTTC. This chain joins TRBV12-3 or TRBV12-4 and TRBJ2-1; D possibly uses TRBD1 or TRBD2 (5 bases each). The CDR3 is 13 amino acids. V lost 8 bases and J lost 3, with 11 bases in between.

The V call is TRBV6-1, the J call TRBJ2-3, with no clear D. Trimming took 5 bases from V and 3 from J, leaving 18 bases between them. The CDR3 is 16 residues long. The V gene's germline CDR1 is MNHNS and CDR2 SASEGT. In DNA form, the CDR3 reads TGTGCCAGCAGTAGCCGTAAAACCCAACATACAGATACGCAGTATTTT. Translated, it gives CASSSRKTQHTDTQYF.